The 17 T cell receptor beta chains presented below share a single source sample, sequenced in a study of blood T cell repertoires in COVID-19. Assay used: immunoSEQ multiplex PCR; TCRdb lists only in-frame clones, some missing. This sample has some 70,000 clones; 85% occur once, and the top ten carry about 3.2%. Material: peripheral blood. The receptors stem from a man aged 80 or over with acute or convalescent COVID-19.

The V gene is TRBV19, the J gene TRBJ1-2, with unresolved D. CDR1 and CDR2 (germline): LNHDA, SQIVND (reference sequence). Between the trimmed V and J ends, which lost 4 bases and 2 bases, there was a span of 5 bases. CDR3 length equals 12 residues. Here the CDR3 DNA reads TGTGCCAGTAGTAACCAGAACTATGGCTACACCTTC. Amino acids: CASSNQNYGYTF.

V gene TRBV7-2 combines with J gene TRBJ2-1; 8 nucleotides line up with TRBD2. Trimming cost V 2 bases and J 3 bases; bases outside gene matches: 3. CDR1 and CDR2 (germline): SGHTA, FQGNSA. This CDR3 has 15 residues. The CDR3 coding sequence is TGTGCCAGCAGCTTAAACGGGAGGGTCTACAATGAGCAGTTCTTC. Its translation is CASSLNGRVYNEQFF.

CDR3 protein: CASSLGRGRGSGELFF. DNA for the CDR3: TGTGCCAGCAGCTTAGGTCGCGGGAGAGGTTCCGGGGAGCTGTTTTTT. The chain links TRBV7-8 to TRBJ2-2; the match to TRBD2 covers 7 bases. This CDR3 contains 16 residues. V lost 1 base and J lost 6; bases outside the gene matches: 8. Germline V gene data show CDR1 as SGHVS and CDR2 as FQNEAQ.

V gene TRBV3-1 (or the pseudogene TRBV3-2) combines with J gene TRBJ2-5; 7 bases are shared with TRBD2. The length of the CDR3 is 18 residues. Germline trimming cut 0 bases from V and 3 bases from J; bases unmatched to any gene: 13. CDR1 is LGHDT and CDR2 is YNNKEL in the germline V gene (reference sequence). The CDR3: CASSQERRGGAQEETQYF. In nucleotides, the CDR3 is TGTGCCAGCAGCCAAGAAAGAAGGGGAGGGGCCCAAGAAGAGACCCAGTACTTC.

This clone is medium-sized within its sample. J is TRBJ2-7 and V is TRBV10-3; D is possibly TRBD1 (5 bases). This CDR3 is 12 amino acids long. Between the trimmed V and J ends, which lost 5 bases and 3 bases, there was a span of 8 bases. The germline V gene encodes CDR1 ENHRY and CDR2 SYGVKD. CDR3 coding DNA: TGTGCCATCAGTCAGGGCCGCTACGAGCAGTACTTC. Its translation is CAISQGRYEQYF.

Only a few counts were recorded for this clone. The chain is built from TRBV18 and TRBJ1-1; D is undetermined. V lost 5 bases, J lost 1 base, and 8 bases lay in between. Germline V lookup: CDR1 KGHSH, CDR2 LQKENI. The CDR3 is made up of 13 amino acids. The CDR3: CASSIDWNTEAFF. CDR3 in DNA: TGTGCCAGCTCAATTGACTGGAACACTGAAGCTTTCTTT.

This clone has only a few counts. V gene TRBV6-5 combines with J gene TRBJ1-1; TRBD1 matches 9 bases. Germline V gene sequence: CDR1 MNHEY, CDR2 SVGAGI. This CDR3 comprises 12 residues. Losses at the gene ends were 6 bases for V and 11 bases for J; bases not matched to a gene: 7. The CDR3 DNA is TGTGCCAGCAGATTAACAGGGGGCAAGGCTTTCTTT. It is translated as CASRLTGGKAFF.

The chain couples TRBV7-2 to TRBJ2-5; no reliable D call. This CDR3 region has 12 residues. The germline V gene encodes CDR1 SGHTA and CDR2 FQGNSA. V was shortened by 4 bases and J by 5 bases, with 8 bases between the two germline ends. The CDR3 protein is CASSSATETQYF. The CDR3 nucleotides are TGTGCCAGCAGCTCTGCTACGGAGACCCAGTACTTC.

This chain uses TRBV6-1 with TRBJ1-1; TRBD1 aligns across 7 bases. Germline CDR1 MNHNS, CDR2 SASEGT. This CDR3 contains 16 residues. The J segment lost 7 bases and the V segment lost 0 bases, leaving 11 bases of the junction unmatched. The DNA for the CDR3 is TGTGCCAGCAGTGAAGCCAACCGGGCAGGGGGTGATGAAGCTTTCTTT. It is translated as CASSEANRAGGDEAFF.

The chain uses TRBV4-3 and TRBJ2-2; 7 positions agree with TRBD1. This CDR3 is 16 amino acids long. The V and J ends lost 4 bases and 4 bases, in that order; junction bases with no gene match: 9. CDR1 and CDR2 (germline): LGHNA, YSLEER. As DNA, the CDR3 is TGCGCCAGCAGCCCCGCCCGAGACAGGGTCACCGGGGAGCTGTTTTTT. Its protein is CASSPARDRVTGELFF.

The gene calls are TRBV19 and TRBJ2-7, with D maybe TRBD1 (6 bases). V lost 5 bases, J lost 0 bases, and 17 bases lay in between. Germline V lookup: CDR1 LNHDA, CDR2 SQIVND (reference sequence). CDR3 length: 16 amino acids. CDR3: CASSPKTGFYSYEQYF. In DNA, the CDR3 is TGTGCCAGTAGTCCGAAGACAGGTTTCTACTCCTACGAGCAGTACTTC.

The chain is built from TRBV5-1 and TRBJ1-2, with TRBD1 matching 8 bases. Trimming cost V 2 bases and J 3 bases; bases outside gene matches: 0. CDR1 is SGHRS, CDR2 YFSETQ, per germline. The CDR3 spans 13 residues. The CDR3 reads CASSLQGDYGYTF. Here the CDR3 DNA reads TGCGCCAGCAGCTTACAGGGGGACTATGGCTACACCTTC.

V usage is TRBV3-1 (or the pseudogene TRBV3-2) and J usage is TRBJ1-1, with TRBD1 as a possible D gene (5 bases). Germline CDR1 reads LGHDT; CDR2 reads YNNKEL (reference sequence). The CDR3 is 13 residues long. With 4 bases removed from V and 4 bases from J, the gap between germline ends came to 10 bases. CDR3 residues: CASSLQGGTEAFF. DNA for the CDR3: TGTGCCAGCAGCCTTCAGGGTGGCACTGAAGCTTTCTTT.

The chain uses TRBV7-6 and TRBJ2-7, with 8 bases lining up with TRBD1. V dropped 1 base and J dropped 2; count of bases not matched to a gene: 1. In germline, CDR1 is SGHVS, CDR2 FNYEAQ. This CDR3 is 14 amino acids long. The CDR3 sequence: CASSLEDRAYEQYF. CDR3 DNA: TGTGCCAGCAGCTTAGAGGACAGGGCCTACGAGCAGTACTTC.

The V gene is TRBV11-2, the J gene TRBJ2-5; 9 bases match TRBD2. V lost 4 bases to trimming and J lost 7 bases; unmatched junction nucleotides: 13. Germline V CDR1 and CDR2: SGHAT, FQNNGV. This CDR3 is built from 16 residues. The CDR3 DNA reads as TGTGCCAGCAGCTCCCCGACTAGCGGCCTCCCAGGGACCCAGTACTTC. Encoded protein: CASSSPTSGLPGTQYF.

In this sample, this clone turned up a few times. The chain employs TRBV25-1 and TRBJ2-2; TRBD2 matches 7 bases. CDR3 size: 16 residues. V shed 3 bases and J 7 bases; nucleotides not matched to a gene: 11. Germline V lookup: CDR1 MGHDK, CDR2 SYGVNS. CDR3 amino acids: CASSDPGTMRGGELFF. CDR3 nucleotides: TGTGCCAGCAGTGACCCCGGGACTATGAGGGGCGGGGAGCTGTTTTTT.

This clone came up once. This chain uses TRBV11-2 with TRBJ1-2; 7 bases are a match to TRBD1. The germline V gene encodes CDR1 SGHAT and CDR2 FQNNGV. CDR3 length: 14 amino acids. The junction had 8 bases not matched to a gene; V was cut back by 5 bases and J by 5 bases. CDR3 nucleotide sequence: TGTGCCAGCAGCCTGGGACAGAAGAAATATGGCTACACCTTC. Translated, it gives CASSLGQKKYGYTF.